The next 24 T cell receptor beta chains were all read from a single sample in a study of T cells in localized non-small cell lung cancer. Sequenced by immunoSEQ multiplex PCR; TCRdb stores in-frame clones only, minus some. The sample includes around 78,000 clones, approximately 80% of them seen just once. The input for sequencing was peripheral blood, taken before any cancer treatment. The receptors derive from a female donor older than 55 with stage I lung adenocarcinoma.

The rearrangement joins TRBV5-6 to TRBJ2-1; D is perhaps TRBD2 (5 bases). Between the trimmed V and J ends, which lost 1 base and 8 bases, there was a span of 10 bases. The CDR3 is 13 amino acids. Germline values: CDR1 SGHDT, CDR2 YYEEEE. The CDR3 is CASSLSWRDEQFF. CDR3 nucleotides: TGTGCCAGCAGCTTGTCGTGGCGGGATGAGCAGTTCTTC.

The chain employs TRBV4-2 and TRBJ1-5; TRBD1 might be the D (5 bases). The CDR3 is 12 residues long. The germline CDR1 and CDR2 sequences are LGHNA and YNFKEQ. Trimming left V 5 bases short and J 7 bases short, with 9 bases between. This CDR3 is CASSGRGQPQHF. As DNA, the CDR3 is TGTGCCAGCAGCGGCCGGGGCCAGCCCCAGCATTTT.

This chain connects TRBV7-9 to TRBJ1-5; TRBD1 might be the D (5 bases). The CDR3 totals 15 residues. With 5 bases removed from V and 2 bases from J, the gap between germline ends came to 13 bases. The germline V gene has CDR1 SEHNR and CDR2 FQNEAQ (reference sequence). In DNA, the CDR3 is TGTGCCAGCAGCCTGGACCTGGGGCGCAATCAGCCCCAGCATTTT. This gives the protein CASSLDLGRNQPQHF.

DNA of the CDR3: TGTGCCAGCAGCTTCGACAGGGACACTGAAGCTTTCTTT. Translating it yields CASSFDRDTEAFF. The genes are TRBV7-2 and TRBJ1-1, with TRBD1 matching over 7 bases. The CDR3 loop spans 13 amino acids. The germline V gene encodes CDR1 SGHTA and CDR2 FQGNSA. The V gene end was trimmed by 3 bases and the J gene end by 3 bases; junction bases not matched to a gene: 1.

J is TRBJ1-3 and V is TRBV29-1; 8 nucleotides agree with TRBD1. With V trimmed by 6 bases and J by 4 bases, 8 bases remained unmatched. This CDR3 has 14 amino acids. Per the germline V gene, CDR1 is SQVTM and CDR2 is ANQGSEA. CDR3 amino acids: CSVATGVSGNTIYF. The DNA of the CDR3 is TGCAGCGTCGCGACAGGGGTCTCCGGAAACACCATATATTTT.

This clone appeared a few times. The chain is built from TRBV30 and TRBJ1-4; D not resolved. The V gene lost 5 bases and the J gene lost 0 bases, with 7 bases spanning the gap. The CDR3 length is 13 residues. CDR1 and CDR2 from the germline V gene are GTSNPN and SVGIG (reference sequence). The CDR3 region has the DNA TGTGCCTGGTCACTACCAACTAATGAAAAACTGTTTTTT. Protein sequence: CAWSLPTNEKLFF.

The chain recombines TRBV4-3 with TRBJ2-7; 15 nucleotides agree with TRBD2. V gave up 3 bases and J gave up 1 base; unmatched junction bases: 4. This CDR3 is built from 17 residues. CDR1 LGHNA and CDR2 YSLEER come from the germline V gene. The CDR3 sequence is CASSQGTSGRKSYEQYF. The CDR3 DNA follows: TGCGCCAGCAGCCAGGGGACTAGCGGGAGGAAGTCCTACGAGCAGTACTTC.

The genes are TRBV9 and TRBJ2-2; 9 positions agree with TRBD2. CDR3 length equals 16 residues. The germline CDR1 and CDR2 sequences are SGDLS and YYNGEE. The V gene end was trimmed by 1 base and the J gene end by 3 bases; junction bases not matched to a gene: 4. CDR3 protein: CASSVPSGVDTGELFF. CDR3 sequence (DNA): TGTGCCAGCAGCGTACCTAGCGGGGTGGACACCGGGGAGCTGTTTTTT.

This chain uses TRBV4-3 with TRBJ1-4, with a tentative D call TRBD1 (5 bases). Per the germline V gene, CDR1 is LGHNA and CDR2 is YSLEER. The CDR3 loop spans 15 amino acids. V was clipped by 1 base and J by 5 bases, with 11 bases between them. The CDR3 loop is CASSQGRGVNEKLFF. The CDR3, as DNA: TGCGCCAGCAGCCAAGGGAGGGGCGTAAATGAAAAACTGTTTTTT.

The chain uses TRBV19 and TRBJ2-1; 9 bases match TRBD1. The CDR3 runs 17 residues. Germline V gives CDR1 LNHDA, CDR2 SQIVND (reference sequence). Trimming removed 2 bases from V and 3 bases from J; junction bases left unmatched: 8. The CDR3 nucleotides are TGTGCCAGTAGTATAATCCCCGGGACAGGGTACTACAATGAGCAGTTCTTC. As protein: CASSIIPGTGYYNEQFF.

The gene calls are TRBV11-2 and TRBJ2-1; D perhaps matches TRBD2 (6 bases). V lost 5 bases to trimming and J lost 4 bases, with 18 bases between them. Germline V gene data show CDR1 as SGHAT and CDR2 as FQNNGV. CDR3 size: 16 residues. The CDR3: CASSDRASGRYNEQFF. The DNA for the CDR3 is TGTGCCAGCAGCGATCGGGCCTCGGGGAGGTACAATGAGCAGTTCTTC.

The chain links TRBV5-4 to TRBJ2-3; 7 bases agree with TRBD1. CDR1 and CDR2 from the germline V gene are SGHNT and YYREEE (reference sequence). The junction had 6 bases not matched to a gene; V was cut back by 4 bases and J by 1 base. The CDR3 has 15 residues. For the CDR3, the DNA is TGTGCCAGCAGCCGGCAAGGACAGGGCACAGATACGCAGTATTTT. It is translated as CASSRQGQGTDTQYF.

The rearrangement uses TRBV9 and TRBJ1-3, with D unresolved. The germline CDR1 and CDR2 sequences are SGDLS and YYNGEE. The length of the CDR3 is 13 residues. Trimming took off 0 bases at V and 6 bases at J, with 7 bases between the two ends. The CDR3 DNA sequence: TGTGCCAGCAGCGTAGATGGCTTAAACACCATATATTTT. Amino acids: CASSVDGLNTIYF.

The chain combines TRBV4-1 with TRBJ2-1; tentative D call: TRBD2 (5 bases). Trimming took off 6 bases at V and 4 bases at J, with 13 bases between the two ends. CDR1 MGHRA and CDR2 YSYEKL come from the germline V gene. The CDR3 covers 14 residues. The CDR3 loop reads CASSPEPGYNEQFF. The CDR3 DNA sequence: TGCGCCAGCAGTCCTGAGCCGGGGTACAATGAGCAGTTCTTC.

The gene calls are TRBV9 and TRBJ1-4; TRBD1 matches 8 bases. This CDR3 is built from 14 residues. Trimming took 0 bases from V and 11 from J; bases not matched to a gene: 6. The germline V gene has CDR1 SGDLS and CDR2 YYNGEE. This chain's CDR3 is CASSVGRDRGKLFF. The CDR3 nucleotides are TGTGCCAGCAGCGTAGGACGCGACAGGGGTAAACTGTTTTTT.

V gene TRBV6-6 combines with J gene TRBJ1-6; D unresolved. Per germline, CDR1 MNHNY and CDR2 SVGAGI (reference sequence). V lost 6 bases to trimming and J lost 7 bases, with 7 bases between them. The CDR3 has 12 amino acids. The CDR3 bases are TGTGCCAGCAGGCCCTTAAATTCACCCCTCCACTTT. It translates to CASRPLNSPLHF.

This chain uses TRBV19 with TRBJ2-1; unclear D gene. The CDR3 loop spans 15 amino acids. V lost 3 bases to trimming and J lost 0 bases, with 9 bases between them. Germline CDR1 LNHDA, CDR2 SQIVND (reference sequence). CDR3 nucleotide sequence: TGTGCCAGTAGTATGCAGAGTAGCTCCTACAATGAGCAGTTCTTC. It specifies CASSMQSSSYNEQFF.

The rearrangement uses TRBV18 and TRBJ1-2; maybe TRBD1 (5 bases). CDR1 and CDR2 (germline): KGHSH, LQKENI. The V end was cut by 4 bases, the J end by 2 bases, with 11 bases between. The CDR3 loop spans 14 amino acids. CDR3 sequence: CASSQDTANYGYTF. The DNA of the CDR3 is TGTGCCAGCTCACAGGACACTGCAAACTATGGCTACACCTTC.

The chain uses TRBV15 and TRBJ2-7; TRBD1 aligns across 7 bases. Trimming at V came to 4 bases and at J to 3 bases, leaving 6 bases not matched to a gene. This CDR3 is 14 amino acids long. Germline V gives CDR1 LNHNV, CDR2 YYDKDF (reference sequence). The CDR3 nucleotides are TGTGCCACCAGCATAACCGGACAGGACTACGAGCAGTACTTC. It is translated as CATSITGQDYEQYF.

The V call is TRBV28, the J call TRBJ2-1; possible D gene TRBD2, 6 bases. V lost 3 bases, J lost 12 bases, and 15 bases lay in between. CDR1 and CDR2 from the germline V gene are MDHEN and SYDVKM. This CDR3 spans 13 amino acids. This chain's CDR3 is CASSLTPAGGQFF. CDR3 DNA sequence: TGTGCCAGCAGTTTGACCCCCGCCGGGGGGCAGTTCTTC.

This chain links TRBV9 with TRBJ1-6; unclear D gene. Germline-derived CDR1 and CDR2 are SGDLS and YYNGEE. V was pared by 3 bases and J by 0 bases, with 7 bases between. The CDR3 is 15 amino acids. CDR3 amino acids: CASSERSSYNSPLHF. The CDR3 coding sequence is TGTGCCAGCAGCGAAAGGAGCTCCTATAATTCACCCCTCCACTTT.

Here the CDR3 reads CASSFGLAGVSYNEQFF. The CDR3 DNA follows: TGTGCCAGCAGCTTCGGACTAGCGGGCGTCTCCTACAATGAGCAGTTCTTC. The chain is built from TRBV5-4 and TRBJ2-1, with TRBD2 matching over 11 bases. V lost 2 bases to trimming and J lost 0 bases; unmatched junction nucleotides: 4. CDR1 is SGHNT and CDR2 is YYREEE in the germline V gene (reference sequence). The CDR3 totals 17 residues.

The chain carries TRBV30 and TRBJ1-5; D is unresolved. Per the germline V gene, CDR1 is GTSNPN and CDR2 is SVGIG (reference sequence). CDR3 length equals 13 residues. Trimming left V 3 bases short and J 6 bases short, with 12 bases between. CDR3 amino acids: CAWSTVTGQPQHF. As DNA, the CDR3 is TGTGCCTGGAGCACGGTTACCGGTCAGCCCCAGCATTTT.

CDR3 amino acids: CATSLQGAGSNQPQHF. CDR3 sequence (DNA): TGTGCCACCAGCTTACAGGGGGCGGGTAGCAATCAGCCCCAGCATTTT. The chain joins TRBV15 to TRBJ1-5; 9 nucleotides match TRBD1. CDR1 is LNHNV, CDR2 YYDKDF, per germline (reference sequence). Trimming removed 5 bases from V and 0 bases from J; junction bases left unmatched: 5. The CDR3 has 16 residues.